This T cell receptor (beta chain) originates from a study of Tregs in tolerant kidney transplant recipients (dated by TCRdb to 2018 to 2020). Broadly, across the study: The study used TCRbeta sequencing to identify donor-specific regulatory T cells before combined kidney and bone marrow transplantation, then tracked those cells after transplant. TCRbeta repertoire sequencing was used in a few healthy controls to compare several ways of expanding Tregs specific for an allogeneic donor. Paper-wide results and their limitations: Expanding Tregs with activated donor B cells appeared to identify the most biologically relevant and donor-specific TCRbeta repertoire. Because the study included only a small number of patients, the results must be confirmed in larger populations and under other immunosuppression protocols. Biological reproducibility was not examined directly, but technical replication error appeared to be minimal.

Thawed PBMCs were FACS-sorted into unstimulated Tregs (CD4+CD25+CD127-), CD4+ non-Tregs (CD4+CD25-), CD4 cells and CD8 cells. Blood from healthy controls was obtained either as purchased buffy coats or from healthy volunteers. Healthy control blood was processed by Ficoll density gradient to PBMCs and cryopreserved; patient PBMCs were collected before and after transplant. The CDR3 numbers 17 residues from cysteine through phenylalanine. Kept here is only the CDR3 DNA, which spans 51 bases and is read in frame from base 1. CDR1 LNHNV and CDR2 YYDKDF are derived from the germline V gene (reference sequence). Trimmed from V: 3 bases; trimmed from J: 3 bases; junction bases lacking a gene match: 9. To note about this clone: Its cognate antigen has yet to be identified. No base quality information exists; no much larger clone differs at one position.

For TCRbeta CDR3 sequencing, genomic DNA was extracted from sorted cells using the QIAGEN DNeasy Blood and Tissue Kit. Through immunoSEQ, high-throughput TCRbeta CDR3 sequencing was done commercially, including PCR amplification with internal controls and bias correction. Regarding the original processing steps: Unique productive TCRbeta sequences were defined by CDR3 nucleotide sequence where primers matched, otherwise by CDR3 amino acid sequence with Vbeta and Jbeta genes. To correct for sorting error, sequences found in more than one sorted population at a frequency ratio of 2:1 or less were discarded, and the remaining shared sequences were assigned to the population with the higher frequency. A sequence counted as donor-reactive if, in CFSE-low cells, the sequence had a frequency of at least 0.01% and was expanded at least 5-fold compared with unstimulated cells. Repertoire divergence was quantified by Jensen-Shannon divergence using the top 100 TCRbeta sequences ranked by frequency. For any sample with multiple sequencing runs, sorting error was corrected in each run separately before the runs were pooled. The immuneACCESS repertoire file appears here via TCRdb, limited to in-frame rearrangements. These files lack a portion of the clones; in checked studies, under half of the deficit traces to unresolved V genes, and the cause of the others is not known. D and trimming come from the DNA, and the V and J calls and clone size come from that table. The sample table lists some 70,000 clones, 80% to 85% of them with a count of one. The ten most abundant clones make up about 4.6% of the sample.

The sequencing sample was made of CD4+ T cells from blood. The chain was built from TRBV15 and TRBJ2-1, and 9 bases in between align with TRBD2. The clonotype was recovered from a human donor in good health. CDR3 sequence: CATSSIPGTSFYNEQFF. The nucleotide sequence is given as TGTGCCACCAGCAGTATCCCCGGGACTAGCTTCTACAATGAGCAGTTCTTC. The variable domain in full, with residues beyond the CDR3 obtained from the reference TRBV15 and TRBJ2-1 genes, is DAMVIQNPRYQVTQFGKPVTLSCSQTLNHNVMYWYQQKSSQAPKLLFHYYDKDFNNEADTPDNFQSRRPNTSFCFLDIRSPGLGDTAMYLCATSSIPGTSFYNEQFFGPGTRLTVL.